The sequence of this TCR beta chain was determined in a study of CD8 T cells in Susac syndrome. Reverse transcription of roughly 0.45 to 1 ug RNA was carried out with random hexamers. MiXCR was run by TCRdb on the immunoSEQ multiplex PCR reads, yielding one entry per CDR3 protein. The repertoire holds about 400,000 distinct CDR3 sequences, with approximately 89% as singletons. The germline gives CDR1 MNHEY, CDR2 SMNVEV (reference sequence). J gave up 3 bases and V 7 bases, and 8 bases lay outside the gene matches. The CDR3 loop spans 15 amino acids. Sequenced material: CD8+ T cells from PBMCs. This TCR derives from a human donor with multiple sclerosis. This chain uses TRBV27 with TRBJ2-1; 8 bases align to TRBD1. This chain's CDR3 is CASTPDRDYYNEQFF. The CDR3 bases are TGTGCCAGCACCCCGGACAGGGATTACTACAATGAGCAGTTCTTC.